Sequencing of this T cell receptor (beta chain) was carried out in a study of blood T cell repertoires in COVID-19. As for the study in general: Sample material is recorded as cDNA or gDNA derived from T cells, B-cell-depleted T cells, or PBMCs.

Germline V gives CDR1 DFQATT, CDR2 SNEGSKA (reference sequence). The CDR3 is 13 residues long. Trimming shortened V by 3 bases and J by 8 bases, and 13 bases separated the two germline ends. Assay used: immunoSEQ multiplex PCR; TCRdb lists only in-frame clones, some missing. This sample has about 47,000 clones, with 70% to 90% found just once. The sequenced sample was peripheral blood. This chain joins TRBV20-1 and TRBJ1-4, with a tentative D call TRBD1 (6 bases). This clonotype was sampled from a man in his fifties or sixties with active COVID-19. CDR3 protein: CSASPGGREKLFF. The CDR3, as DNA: TGCAGTGCTAGTCCGGGGGGGCGCGAAAAACTGTTTTTT.